Shown below are 4 T cell receptor beta chains from a single sample sequenced in a study of T cell responses to AZD1222 COVID-19 vaccine. Assay: immunoSEQ multiplex PCR; the TCRdb copy retains only in-frame clones and omits some. The sample records about 150,000 clones, 70% to 90% being singletons. The sequences come from peripheral blood, collected on day 0 of AZD1222 vaccination. These receptors came from an adult in good health.

The chain has TRBV7-2 and TRBJ2-7; 11 bases agree with TRBD2. Germline-derived CDR1 and CDR2 are SGHTA and FQGNSA. This CDR3 region has 14 residues. With V trimmed by 5 bases and J by 6 bases, 6 bases remained unmatched. This CDR3 is CASSTLAGAGEQYF. The CDR3 coding sequence is TGTGCCAGCAGCACACTAGCGGGAGCTGGCGAGCAGTACTTC.

This clone was observed a handful of times. The sample contains more than one DNA sequence encoding this CDR3. The V gene is TRBV7-2, the J gene TRBJ2-1; 14 bases fit TRBD2. Looked up from germline, CDR1 is SGHTA and CDR2 is FQGNSA. The CDR3 loop spans 18 amino acids. With 1 base clipped from V and 3 bases from J, the junction kept 5 bases outside the gene matches. The CDR3 DNA is TGTGCCAGCAGCTTAGAGGGGACTAGCGGGAGATTCTACAATGAGCAGTTCTTC. Its protein is CASSLEGTSGRFYNEQFF.

This clone appeared a single time. The V gene is TRBV21-1, the J gene TRBJ1-6. TRBV21-1 is reported as a pseudogene. The CDR3 extends over 17 amino acids. CDR3 coding DNA: TGTGCCAGCAGCGGCCGGTGTTGGGGGGCCTATAATTCACCCCTCCACTTT. The encoded protein is CASSGRCWGAYNSPLHF.

DNA of the CDR3: TGTGCCAGCAGTGACCCTTGGAGGGCGGGAGGATTAAAATCCTACGAGCAGTACTTC. It translates to CASSDPWRAGGLKSYEQYF. The chain recombines TRBV6-2 or TRBV6-3 with TRBJ2-7, with 8 bases aligning to TRBD2. Germline lookup yields CDR1 MNHEY and CDR2 SVGEGT. The V and J ends lost 5 bases and 1 base, in that order; junction bases with no gene match: 19. This CDR3 comprises 19 residues.